Following are 5 T cell receptor beta chains from one sample sequenced in a study of Ad26.COV2.S vaccination and SARS-CoV-2 variants. Libraries were prepared by immunoSEQ multiplex PCR; TCRdb keeps only in-frame clonotypes and omits some of them. The sample consists of more than 250,000 clones, more than 75% of them appearing once. Treatment indicated: 15 to 20 received Ad26.COV2.S at low or high dose, single or two shots; 5 received placebo; per-sample allocation not given. Repertoires come from day 63 after the first vaccine or placebo injection. The sample consisted of peripheral blood, taken in a trial of Ad26.COV2.S vaccine versus placebo. The receptors stem from a person between 18 and 65 years old who received the Ad26.COV2.S COVID-19 vaccine or a placebo.

This clone was recorded a few times. The V and J genes are TRBV6-5 and TRBJ2-2; TRBD1 is a possible D gene (6 bases). The CDR3 spans 14 residues. V lost 7 bases to trimming and J lost 6 bases, with 15 bases between them. The germline V gene has CDR1 MNHEY and CDR2 SVGAGI. The CDR3 bases are TGTGCCAGCATTAGAACAGGGTATCCCGGGGAGCTGTTTTTT. It translates to CASIRTGYPGELFF.

The rearrangement uses TRBV27 and TRBJ2-7, with 9 bases matching TRBD1. This CDR3 spans 14 amino acids. The V and J ends lost 2 bases and 6 bases, in that order; junction bases with no gene match: 5. Germline loops: CDR1 MNHEY, CDR2 SMNVEV (reference sequence). CDR3 coding DNA: TGTGCCAGCAGTTTAGGGACAGGGCGGGTCGAGCAGTACTTC. Translation gives CASSLGTGRVEQYF.

V usage is TRBV7-2 and J usage is TRBJ2-1; 8 bases match TRBD1. CDR3 length: 14 amino acids. V shed 0 bases, J shed 9 bases, and the junction held 4 bases outside the gene matches. Germline CDR1 SGHTA, CDR2 FQGNSA. The CDR3 sequence is CASSLAQGAGEQFF. DNA of the CDR3: TGTGCCAGCAGCTTAGCGCAGGGGGCGGGTGAGCAGTTCTTC.

The rearrangement links TRBV11-3 to TRBJ1-1, with D perhaps TRBD1 (6 bases). The CDR3 extends over 13 amino acids. Germline values: CDR1 SGHNT, CDR2 YENEEA. Deletions cut 5 bases from V and 8 bases from J, with 15 bases between. CDR3: CASSASTGTEAFF. The CDR3 DNA follows: TGTGCCAGCAGCGCATCGACAGGTACGGAAGCTTTCTTT.

V usage is TRBV7-9 and J usage is TRBJ1-4; 8 bases map to TRBD1. J gave up 7 bases and V 3 bases, and 10 bases lay outside the gene matches. CDR3 length: 16 amino acids. CDR1 and CDR2 (germline): SEHNR, FQNEAQ (reference sequence). CDR3 DNA sequence: TGTGCCAGCAGCTTTGGGACAGGCCCCTCGTTTGAAAAACTGTTTTTT. Residues: CASSFGTGPSFEKLFF.